Reported below is one T cell receptor (beta chain). The V end lost 2 bases, the J end lost 0 bases, and 11 bases lay between the germline ends. The CDR3 is 15 amino acids. Germline assignment: CDR1 MGHRA and CDR2 YSYEKL. Profiling relied on immunoSEQ multiplex PCR, and the TCRdb table lists in-frame clones only, not all of them. The sample has 50,000 to 70,000 clones, around four fifths seen once. These data originate in a study of radiotherapy plus CTLA-4 blockade in lung cancer. This receptor was taken from a human donor with non-small cell lung cancer who had a partial response to radiotherapy plus ipilimumab. This sequence joins TRBV4-1 and TRBJ2-7; D might be TRBD1 (6 bases). The material was peripheral blood, obtained from a patient treated with radiotherapy plus ipilimumab. In DNA, the CDR3 is TGCGCCAGCAGCCAAATTACAGGGCCCTCCTACGAGCAGTACTTC. Amino acids: CASSQITGPSYEQYF.